The entry that follows covers one TCR beta chain sequence. Trimming removed 4 bases from V and 6 bases from J, with 10 bases in between. The CDR3 contains 12 residues. CDR1 and CDR2 (germline): SEHNR, FQNEAQ (reference sequence). The sample is drawn from a study of blood T cell repertoires in COVID-19. About the research overall: COVID-19 samples, acute and convalescent, were from the United States, Italy and Spain. PBMCs, B-cell-depleted T cells, or T cells provided the cDNA or gDNA that made up the material.

As handled by the study authors: The assay estimated nucleated cells by amplifying reference gene primers. Generated by immunoSEQ multiplex PCR, the TCRdb table keeps only in-frame clones and is missing some. For V, J and clone size, that table is used; D and trimming come from the DNA. The sample contains under 60,000 clones, around 89% of which appear only once. This clonotype was sampled from a man aged 55 to 70 with acute or convalescent COVID-19. The rearrangement uses TRBV7-9 and TRBJ2-7, with a tentative D call TRBD2 (6 bases). Sequencing was performed on peripheral blood. Written as DNA, the CDR3 is TGTGCCAGCAGCTCGACTAGATCCGAGCAGTACTTC. It encodes CASSSTRSEQYF.